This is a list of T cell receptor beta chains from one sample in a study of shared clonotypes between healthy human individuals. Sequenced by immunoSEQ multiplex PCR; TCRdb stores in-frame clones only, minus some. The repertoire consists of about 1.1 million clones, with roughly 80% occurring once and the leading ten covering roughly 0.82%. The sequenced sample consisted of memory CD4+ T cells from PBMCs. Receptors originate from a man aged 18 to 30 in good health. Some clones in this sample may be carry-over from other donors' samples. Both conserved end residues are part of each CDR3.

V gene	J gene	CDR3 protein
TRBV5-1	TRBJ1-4	CASSLWGSGEKLFF
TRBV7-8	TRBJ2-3	CASSLGERASQYF
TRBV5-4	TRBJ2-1	CASRTTGVDEQFF
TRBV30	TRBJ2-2	CAWTPLAGGLGGELFF
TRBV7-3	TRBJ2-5	CASSLQGSETQYF
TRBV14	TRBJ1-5	CASSHGGGNQPQHF
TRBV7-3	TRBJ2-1	CASSPPGGAGGEQFF
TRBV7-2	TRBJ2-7	CASSLTSPGGVYEQYF
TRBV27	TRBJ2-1	CASSFRQGVREQFF
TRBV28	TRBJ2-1	CASSLGRAISNEQFF
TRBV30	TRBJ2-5	CAWSAGLAGVETQYF
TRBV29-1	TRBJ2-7	CSVSTGRGAGSSYEQYF
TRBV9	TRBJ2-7	CASSVDPGGAYEQYF
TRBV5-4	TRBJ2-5	CASSLALQETQYF
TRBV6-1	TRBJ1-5	CASSLTSYQPQHF
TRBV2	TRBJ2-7	CASRLAVLPEQYF
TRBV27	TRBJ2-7	CASGLIAYEQYF
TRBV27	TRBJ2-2	CASRRDRKNTGELFF
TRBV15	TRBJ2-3	CATSRDGDRGTDTQYF
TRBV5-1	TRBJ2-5	CASSPQGQLQETQYF
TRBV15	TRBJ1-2	CATSRDRDREYGYTF
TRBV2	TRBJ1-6	CASSRSGTGESPLHF
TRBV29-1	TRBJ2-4	CSVQGAKNIQYF
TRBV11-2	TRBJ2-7	CASSLGGTGKNEQYF
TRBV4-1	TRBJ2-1	CASSPSRTSEQFF
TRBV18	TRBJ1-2	CASSPDGGGYGYTF
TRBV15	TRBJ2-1	CATSTGQGMGGSYNEQFF
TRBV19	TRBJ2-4	CASSIVTALLAKNIQYF
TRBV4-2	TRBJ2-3	CASSTVTPSTDTQYF
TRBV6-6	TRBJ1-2	CASSWDRYYGYTF
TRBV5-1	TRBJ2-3	CASSLLPRSTDTQYF
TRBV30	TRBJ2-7	CAWSGLSYEQYF
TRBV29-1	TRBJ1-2	CSVGDRGYTF
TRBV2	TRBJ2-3	CASIGLAADTQYF
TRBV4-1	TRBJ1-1	CASSQGGPTEAFF
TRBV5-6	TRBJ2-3	CASSPAGEGTDTQYF
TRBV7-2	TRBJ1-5	CASSAYPGFNQPQHF
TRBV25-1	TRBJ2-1	CASSEVNEQFF
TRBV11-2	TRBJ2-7	CASSSIRIYEQYF
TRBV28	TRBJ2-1	CASSPPGARGNEQFF
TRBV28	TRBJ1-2	CASSFRDRGRGYTF
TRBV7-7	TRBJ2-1	CASSPRLGSSYNEQFF
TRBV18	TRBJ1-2	CASSPLHNNYGYTF
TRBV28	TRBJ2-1	CASLNTRRVNEQFF
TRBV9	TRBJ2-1	CASSRDSNYNEQFF
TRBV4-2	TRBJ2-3	CASSRDEGFTDTQYF
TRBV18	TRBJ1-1	CASSPPQGSGTEAFF
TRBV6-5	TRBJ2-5	CASRPKETQYF